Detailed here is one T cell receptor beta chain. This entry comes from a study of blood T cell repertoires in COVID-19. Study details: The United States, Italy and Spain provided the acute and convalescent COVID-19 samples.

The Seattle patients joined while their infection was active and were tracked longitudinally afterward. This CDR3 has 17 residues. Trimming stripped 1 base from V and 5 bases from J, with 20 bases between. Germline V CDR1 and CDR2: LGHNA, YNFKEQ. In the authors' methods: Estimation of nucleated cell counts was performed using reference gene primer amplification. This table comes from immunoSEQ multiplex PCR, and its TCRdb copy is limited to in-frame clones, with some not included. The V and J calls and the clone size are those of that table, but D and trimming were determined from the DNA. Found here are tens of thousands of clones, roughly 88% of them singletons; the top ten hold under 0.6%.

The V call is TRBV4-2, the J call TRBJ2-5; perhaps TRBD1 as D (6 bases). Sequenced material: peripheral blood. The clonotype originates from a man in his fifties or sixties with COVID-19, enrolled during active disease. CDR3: CASSQGRGTRNAETQYF. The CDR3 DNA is TGTGCCAGCAGCCAAGGTCGTGGGACACGGAATGCGGAGACCCAGTACTTC.